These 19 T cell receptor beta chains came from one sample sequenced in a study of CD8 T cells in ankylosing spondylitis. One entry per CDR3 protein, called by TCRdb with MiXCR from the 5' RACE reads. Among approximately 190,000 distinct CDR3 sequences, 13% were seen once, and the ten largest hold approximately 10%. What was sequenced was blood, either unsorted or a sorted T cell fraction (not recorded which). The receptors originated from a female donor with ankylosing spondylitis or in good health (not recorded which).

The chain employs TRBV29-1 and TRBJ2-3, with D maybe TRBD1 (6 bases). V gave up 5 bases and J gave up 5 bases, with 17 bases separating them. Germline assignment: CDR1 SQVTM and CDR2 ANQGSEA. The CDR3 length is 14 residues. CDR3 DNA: TGCAGCGTTCCCGACTGGGGGCATGGAGATACGCAGTATTTT. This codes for CSVPDWGHGDTQYF.

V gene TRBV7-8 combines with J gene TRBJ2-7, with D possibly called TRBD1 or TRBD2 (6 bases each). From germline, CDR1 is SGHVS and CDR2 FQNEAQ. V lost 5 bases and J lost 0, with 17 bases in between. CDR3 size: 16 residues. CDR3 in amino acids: CASSQTLGGGSYEQYF. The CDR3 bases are TGTGCCAGCAGCCAAACGTTGGGGGGCGGCTCCTACGAGCAGTACTTC.

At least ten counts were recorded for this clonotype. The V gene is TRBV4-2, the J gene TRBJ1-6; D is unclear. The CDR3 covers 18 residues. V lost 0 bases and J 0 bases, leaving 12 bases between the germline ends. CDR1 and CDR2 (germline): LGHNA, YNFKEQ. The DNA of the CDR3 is TGTGCCAGCAGCCAAGATGGACTGCTGAGCTCCTATAATTCACCCCTCCACTTT. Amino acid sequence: CASSQDGLLSSYNSPLHF.

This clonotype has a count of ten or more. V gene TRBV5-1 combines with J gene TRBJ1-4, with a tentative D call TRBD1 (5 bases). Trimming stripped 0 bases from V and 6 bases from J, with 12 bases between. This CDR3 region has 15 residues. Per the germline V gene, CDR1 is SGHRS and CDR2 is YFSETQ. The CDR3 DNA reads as TGCGCCAGCAGCTTGGAAAGCAGGGAACATGAAAAACTGTTTTTT. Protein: CASSLESREHEKLFF.

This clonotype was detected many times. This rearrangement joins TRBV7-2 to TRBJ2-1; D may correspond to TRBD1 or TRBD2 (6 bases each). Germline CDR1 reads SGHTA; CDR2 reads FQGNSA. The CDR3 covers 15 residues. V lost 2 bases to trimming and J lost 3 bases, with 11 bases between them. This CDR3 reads CASSLMGGLYNEQFF. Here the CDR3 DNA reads TGTGCCAGCAGCTTAATGGGGGGCCTCTACAATGAGCAGTTCTTC.

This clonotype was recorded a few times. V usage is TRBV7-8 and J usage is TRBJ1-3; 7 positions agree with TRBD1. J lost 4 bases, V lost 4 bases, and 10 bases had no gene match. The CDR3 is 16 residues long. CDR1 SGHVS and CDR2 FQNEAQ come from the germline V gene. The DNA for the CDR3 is TGTGCCAGCAGCTCGACACCCCGAGGGGGCGGAAACACCATATATTTT. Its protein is CASSSTPRGGGNTIYF.

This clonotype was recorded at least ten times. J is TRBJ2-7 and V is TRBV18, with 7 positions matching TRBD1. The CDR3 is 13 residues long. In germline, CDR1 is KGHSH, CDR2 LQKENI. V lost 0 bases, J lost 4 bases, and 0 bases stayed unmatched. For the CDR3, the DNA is TGTGCCAGCTCACCACCGGGACAGTACGAGCAGTACTTC. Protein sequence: CASSPPGQYEQYF.

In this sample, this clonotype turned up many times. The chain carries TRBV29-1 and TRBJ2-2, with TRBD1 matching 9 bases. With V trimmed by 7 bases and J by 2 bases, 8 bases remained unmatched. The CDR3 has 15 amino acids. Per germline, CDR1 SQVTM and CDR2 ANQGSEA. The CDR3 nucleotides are TGCAGCGCAACCACAGGGGGCCCCAACACCGGGGAGCTGTTTTTT. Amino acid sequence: CSATTGGPNTGELFF.

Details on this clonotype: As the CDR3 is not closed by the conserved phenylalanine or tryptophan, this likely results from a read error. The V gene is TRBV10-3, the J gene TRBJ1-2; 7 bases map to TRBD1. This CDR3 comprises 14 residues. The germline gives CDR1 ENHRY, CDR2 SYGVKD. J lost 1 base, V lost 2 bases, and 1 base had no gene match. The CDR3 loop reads CAISEDRDNYGYTL. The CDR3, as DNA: TGTGCCATCAGTGAGGACAGGGATAACTATGGCTACACCTTA.

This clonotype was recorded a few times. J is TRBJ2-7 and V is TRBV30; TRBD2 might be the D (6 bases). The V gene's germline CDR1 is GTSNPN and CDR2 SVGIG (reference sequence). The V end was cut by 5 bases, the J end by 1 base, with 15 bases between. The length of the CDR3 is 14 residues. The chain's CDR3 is CAWGWGTGSYEQYF. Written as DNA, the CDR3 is TGTGCCTGGGGCTGGGGGACTGGATCCTACGAGCAGTACTTC. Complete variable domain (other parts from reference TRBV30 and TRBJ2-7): SQTIHQWPATLVQPVGSPLSLECTVEGTSNPNLYWYRQAAGRGLQLLFYSVGIGQISSEVPQNLSASRPQDRQFILSSKKLLLSDSGFYLCAWGWGTGSYEQYFGPGTRLTVT.

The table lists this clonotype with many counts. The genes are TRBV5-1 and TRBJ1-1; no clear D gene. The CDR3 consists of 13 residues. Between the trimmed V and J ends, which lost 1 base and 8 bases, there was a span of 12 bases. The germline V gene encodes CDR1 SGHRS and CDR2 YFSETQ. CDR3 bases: TGCGCCAGCAGCTTGTACCCCCGAATAGAAGCTTTCTTT. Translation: CASSLYPRIEAFF.

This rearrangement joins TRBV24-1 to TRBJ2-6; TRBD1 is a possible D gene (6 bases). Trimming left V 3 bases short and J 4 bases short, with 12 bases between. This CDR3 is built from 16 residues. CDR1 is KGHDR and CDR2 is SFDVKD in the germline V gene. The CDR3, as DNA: TGTGCCACCAGTGATACAGGGAAGCGGGGGGCCAACGTCCTGACTTTC. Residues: CATSDTGKRGANVLTF.

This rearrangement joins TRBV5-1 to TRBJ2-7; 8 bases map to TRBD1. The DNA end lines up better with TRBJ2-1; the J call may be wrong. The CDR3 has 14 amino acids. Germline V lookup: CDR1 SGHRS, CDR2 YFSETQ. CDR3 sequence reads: CASSLTGGGYEQFF. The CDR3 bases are TGCGCCAGCAGCTTGACAGGGGGAGGCTACGAGCAGTTCTTC.

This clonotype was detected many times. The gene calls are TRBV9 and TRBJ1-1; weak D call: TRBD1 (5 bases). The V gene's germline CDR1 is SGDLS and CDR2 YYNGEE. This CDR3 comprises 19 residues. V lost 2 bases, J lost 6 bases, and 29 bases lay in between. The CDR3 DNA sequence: TGTGCCAGCAGCGTGATGGACGGGTGCCTGGTGGGGCTATATCCTGAAGCTTTCTTT. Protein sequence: CASSVMDGCLVGLYPEAFF. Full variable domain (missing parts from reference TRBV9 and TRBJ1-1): DSGVTQTPKHLITATGQRVTLRCSPRSGDLSVYWYQQSLDQGLQFLIQYYNGEERAKGNILERFSAQQFPDLHSELNLSSLELGDSALYFCASSVMDGCLVGLYPEAFFGQGTRLTVV.

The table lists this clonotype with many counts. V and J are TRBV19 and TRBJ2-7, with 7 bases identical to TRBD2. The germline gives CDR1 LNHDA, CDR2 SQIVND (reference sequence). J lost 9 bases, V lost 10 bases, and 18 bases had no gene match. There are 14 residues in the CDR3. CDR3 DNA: TGTGCCACCCGGGGCCGGGCGGGAGAAGCGGTGCAGTACTTC. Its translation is CATRGRAGEAVQYF.

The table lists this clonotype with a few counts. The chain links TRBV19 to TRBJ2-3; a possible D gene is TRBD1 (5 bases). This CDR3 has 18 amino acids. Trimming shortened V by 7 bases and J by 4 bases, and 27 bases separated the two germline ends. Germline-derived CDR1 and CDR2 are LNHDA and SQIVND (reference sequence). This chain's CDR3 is CASNPSPSSGYRADTQYF. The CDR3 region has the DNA TGTGCCAGTAACCCCTCGCCCTCCTCAGGGTACCGGGCAGATACGCAGTATTTT.

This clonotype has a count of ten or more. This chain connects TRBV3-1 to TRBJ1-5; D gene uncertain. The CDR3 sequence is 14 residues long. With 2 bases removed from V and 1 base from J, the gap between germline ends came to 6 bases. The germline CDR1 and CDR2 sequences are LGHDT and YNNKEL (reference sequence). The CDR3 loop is CASSQTSSNQPQHF. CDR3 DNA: TGTGCCAGCAGCCAAACCAGCAGCAATCAGCCCCAGCATTTT. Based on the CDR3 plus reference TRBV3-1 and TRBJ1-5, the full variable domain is DTAVSQTPKYLVTQMGNDKSIKCEQNLGHDTMYWYKQDSKKFLKIMFSYNNKELIINETVPNRFSPKSPDKAHLNLHINSLELGDSAVYFCASSQTSSNQPQHFGDGTRLSIL.

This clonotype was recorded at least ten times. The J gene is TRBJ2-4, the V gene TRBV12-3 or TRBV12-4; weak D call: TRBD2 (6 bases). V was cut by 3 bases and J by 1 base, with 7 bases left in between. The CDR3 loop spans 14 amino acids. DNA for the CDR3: TGTGCCAGCAGTTTCCGGGGGGCCAAAAACATTCAGTACTTC. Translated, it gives CASSFRGAKNIQYF.

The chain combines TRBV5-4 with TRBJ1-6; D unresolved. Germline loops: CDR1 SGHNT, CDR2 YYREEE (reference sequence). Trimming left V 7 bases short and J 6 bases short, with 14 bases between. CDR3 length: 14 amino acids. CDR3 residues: CASRSVGGNSPLHF. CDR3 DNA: TGTGCCAGCCGCTCCGTGGGTGGTAATTCACCCCTCCACTTT.